This T cell receptor beta chain was sequenced in a study of T cells in women clearing cervical HPV infection. Overall study: No precancer developed; the control's incident HPV16 infection cleared within 12 months.

Sequencing used immunoSEQ multiplex PCR; TCRdb keeps in-frame clones, though not all of them. In total, the table holds about 22,000 clones. Regarding this clone: The read halts 3 residues ahead of the CDR3 end, with the missing end drawn from the germline J gene. Other DNA sequences within the sample encode an identical CDR3.

CDR3 length equals 14 residues. Germline values: CDR1 SGHTA, CDR2 FQGNSA. The receptor was isolated from a woman aged 18 to 75 with a cervical HPV16 infection that either progressed to CIN3+ or cleared (not recorded which). The sample taken for sequencing was blood buffy coat. V gene TRBV7-2 combines with J gene TRBJ1-2; a weak D match, TRBD1 (5 bases). The CDR3 here is CASSSHRRQERYTF. The part of the CDR3 DNA that was read is TGTGCCAGCAGCTCTCACAGGCGTCAGGAGCGC.